Included here is one TCR beta chain sequence, with context. Amplification used 60 Vbeta primers and 13 Jbeta primers. Some clones are missing from TCRdb's copy, which holds only in-frame ones; the method was immunoSEQ multiplex PCR. The sample consists of 150,000 to 200,000 clones, over 75% of them appearing once. The data derive from a study of cytomegalovirus exposure and HLA in healthy donors. The CDR3 contains 16 residues. Germline assignment: CDR1 WNHNN and CDR2 SYGVQD (reference sequence). Germline trimming cut 4 bases from V and 4 bases from J; bases unmatched to any gene: 12. The receptor was derived from a man younger than 30 in good health and CMV-seropositive. The chain has TRBV10-1 and TRBJ2-7; 8 bases are a match to TRBD1. Sequences were obtained from PBMCs. The DNA for the CDR3 is TGCGCCAGCAGTGCCACGATGGACAGGGTAACGTACGAGCAGTACTTC. Protein product: CASSATMDRVTYEQYF.